The rows below give T cell receptor beta chains drawn from one sample of a study of T-cell reconstitution after alpha-beta-depleted transplantation in children. TCRdb itself ran the PCR reads through MiXCR, one entry per CDR3 protein. Here the sample spans approximately 640,000 distinct CDR3 sequences, roughly 17% being singletons. This specimen was PBMCs from the stem cell graft donor, taken from the stem cell graft. These receptors originate from a human donor who donated a stem cell graft to a child with acute myeloid leukemia. Each CDR3 is given with its conserved first and last residue. D genes are given only for firm matches. A row's size may be missing; if present it is once, few, many or a size class.

J: TRBJ2-4; D: TRBD1; V: TRBV12-3/TRBV12-4; size: few; CDR3: CASSDDRERAKNIQYF; DNA: TGTGCCAGCAGTGACGACAGGGAACGGGCCAAAAACATTCAGTACTTC
J: TRBJ2-1; D: -; V: TRBV13; size: -; CDR3: CASSLTGTNEQFF; DNA: TGTGCCAGCAGCTTGACAGGAACCAATGAGCAGTTCTTC
J: TRBJ2-2; D: -; V: TRBV27; size: -; CDR3: CASSLYRAGTGELFF; DNA: TGTGCCAGCAGTTTATATCGGGCAGGCACCGGGGAGCTGTTTTTT
J: TRBJ1-2; D: -; V: TRBV12-3/TRBV12-4; size: -; CDR3: CASSLGLSYGYTF; DNA: TGTGCCAGCAGTCTTGGACTGAGCTATGGCTACACCTTC
J: TRBJ2-4; D: -; V: TRBV20-1; size: many; CDR3: CSAREPISKNIQYF; DNA: TGCAGTGCTAGAGAACCCATATCCAAAAACATTCAGTACTTC
J: TRBJ1-5; D: TRBD1; V: TRBV10-3; size: -; CDR3: CAIGQGANQPQHF; DNA: TGTGCCATTGGACAGGGGGCGAATCAGCCCCAGCATTTT
J: TRBJ2-5; D: -; V: TRBV29-1; size: few; CDR3: CSVDRRQTQYF; DNA: TGCAGCGTTGATCGGAGGCAGACCCAGTACTTC
J: TRBJ2-5; D: -; V: TRBV5-8; size: few; CDR3: CASFSRVGETQYF; DNA: TGTGCCAGCTTTTCCAGGGTCGGAGAGACCCAGTACTTC
J: TRBJ2-1; D: TRBD1; V: TRBV5-5; size: many; CDR3: CASSERWTGVVNEQFF; DNA: TGTGCCAGCAGCGAACGTTGGACAGGGGTAGTCAATGAGCAGTTCTTC
J: TRBJ1-6; D: -; V: TRBV20-1; size: many; CDR3: CSATAGGVRISPLHF; DNA: TGCAGTGCCACAGCGGGGGGCGTTAGAATTTCACCCCTCCACTTT
J: TRBJ1-3; D: -; V: TRBV15; size: -; CDR3: CATSSRLSSGNTIYF; DNA: TGTGCCACCAGCAGTCGACTAAGCTCTGGAAACACCATATATTTT
J: TRBJ1-5; D: -; V: TRBV7-2; size: -; CDR3: CASSLVEGSGQPQHF; DNA: TGTGCCAGCAGCTTAGTGGAGGGAAGTGGTCAGCCCCAGCATTTT
J: TRBJ2-5; D: TRBD2; V: TRBV6-2/TRBV6-3; size: many; CDR3: CASSSPISSGGARETQYF; DNA: TGTGCCAGCAGTTCCCCCATCTCTAGCGGGGGAGCCAGGGAGACCCAGTACTTC
J: TRBJ2-7; D: TRBD1; V: TRBV15; size: -; CDR3: CATSRDDGTGSDEQYF; DNA: TGTGCCACCAGCAGAGATGACGGGACAGGGAGTGACGAGCAGTACTTC